The 18 T cell receptor beta chains in this list originate from one sample, sequenced in a study of identical twins. A single record per CDR3 protein comes from TCRdb applying MiXCR to the 5' RACE reads. The sample yields 420,000 or so distinct CDR3 sequences, roughly 20% seen once. What was sequenced was naive T cells sorted from blood. The source is a man aged 45-65 years in good health.

This clonotype was seen only a few times. The chain employs TRBV7-9 and TRBJ1-6; 10 bases line up with TRBD1. This CDR3 spans 15 amino acids. The trim removed 3 bases at V and 7 bases at J, leaving 3 bases unmatched. Germline V gives CDR1 SEHNR, CDR2 FQNEAQ (reference sequence). The CDR3 protein is CASSLGDRGNSPLHF. The CDR3 bases are TGTGCCAGCAGCTTGGGGGACAGGGGCAATTCACCCCTCCACTTT.

The V and J genes are TRBV10-3 and TRBJ2-1; D gene uncertain. V gave up 5 bases and J gave up 5 bases, with 10 bases separating them. The germline V gene has CDR1 ENHRY and CDR2 SYGVKD. The CDR3 is 13 amino acids. As DNA, the CDR3 is TGTGCCATCAGTCGACACACCGACAATGAGCAGTTCTTC. This gives the protein CAISRHTDNEQFF.

This sequence joins TRBV6-5 and TRBJ1-2; no clear D. V was clipped by 2 bases and J by 7 bases, with 11 bases between them. Germline lookup yields CDR1 MNHEY and CDR2 SVGAGI. The CDR3 spans 13 residues. DNA of the CDR3: TGTGCCAGCAGTTACGCGGGCCTTAGTGGCTACACCTTC. Translation: CASSYAGLSGYTF.

This clonotype was recorded at least ten times. The chain is built from TRBV5-5 and TRBJ2-3; D unresolved. The CDR3 consists of 14 residues. The V end was cut by 5 bases, the J end by 2 bases, with 12 bases between. Germline V gene data show CDR1 as SGHKS and CDR2 as YYEKEE (reference sequence). CDR3 nucleotide sequence: TGTGCCAGCAGTAATATAGGGTACACAGATACGCAGTATTTT. Encoded protein: CASSNIGYTDTQYF. The variable domain in full, with the rest retrieved from reference TRBV5-5 and TRBJ2-3, is DAGVTQSPTHLIKTRGQQVTLRCSPISGHKSVSWYQQVLGQGPQFIFQYYEKEERGRGNFPDRFSARQFPNYSSELNVNALLLGDSALYLCASSNIGYTDTQYFGPGTRLTVL.

The gene calls are TRBV5-5 and TRBJ1-2; no reliable D call. CDR3 size: 15 residues. V lost 4 bases and J lost 4, with 17 bases in between. Germline loops: CDR1 SGHKS, CDR2 YYEKEE (reference sequence). CDR3 protein: CASSTTPTGIYGYTF. CDR3 sequence (DNA): TGTGCCAGCAGCACCACTCCGACGGGGATCTATGGCTACACCTTC.

In this sample, this clonotype turned up many times. The chain couples TRBV20-1 to TRBJ2-5; TRBD2 might be the D (5 bases). V lost 5 bases and J lost 1, with 11 bases in between. The germline CDR1 and CDR2 sequences are DFQATT and SNEGSKA (reference sequence). The CDR3 is 13 residues long. The CDR3 nucleotides are TGCAGTGCTCACCCGGGGAGCCAAGAGACCCAGTACTTC. Its translation: CSAHPGSQETQYF.

The gene calls are TRBV4-1 and TRBJ2-1, with 8 bases matching TRBD1. Trimming took 1 base from V and 5 from J; bases not matched to a gene: 4. The CDR3 spans 15 residues. From germline, CDR1 is MGHRA and CDR2 YSYEKL. The CDR3 coding sequence is TGCGCCAGCAGCCAAGGGACAGGGATTCACAATGAGCAGTTCTTC. Residues: CASSQGTGIHNEQFF.

This clonotype was seen a few times. The rearrangement uses TRBV2 and TRBJ2-7, with a tentative D call TRBD1 (8 bases). The CDR3 length is 14 residues. Per the germline V gene, CDR1 is SNHLY and CDR2 is FYNNEI. V was trimmed by 6 bases and J by 6 bases, leaving 18 bases between them. CDR3 sequence: CASRRQGRGGEQYF. The CDR3 DNA is TGTGCCAGCAGACGACAGGGGAGGGGGGGCGAGCAGTACTTC.

This clonotype occurred a few times. This chain joins TRBV15 and TRBJ2-1; perhaps D is TRBD1 or TRBD2 (5 bases each). CDR1 is LNHNV and CDR2 is YYDKDF in the germline V gene (reference sequence). The V gene lost 5 bases and the J gene lost 6 bases, with 17 bases spanning the gap. CDR3 length: 15 residues. The DNA of the CDR3 is TGTGCCACCAGCGAGATGGGACGCCTCTTCAATGAGCAGTTCTTC. This codes for CATSEMGRLFNEQFF.

This chain uses TRBV29-1 with TRBJ2-5; 13 nucleotides align to TRBD2. The CDR3 spans 16 residues. Germline assignment: CDR1 SQVTM and CDR2 ANQGSEA. V gave up 2 bases and J gave up 6 bases; unmatched junction bases: 9. Here the CDR3 DNA reads TGCAGCGTTGAAAGACTAGCGGGGGGAACCGGGAAGACCCAGTACTTC. Translated: CSVERLAGGTGKTQYF.

This clonotype was seen only a few times. This sequence joins TRBV28 and TRBJ2-1; D is unclear. Deletions cut 8 bases from V and 4 bases from J, with 15 bases between. Germline V gives CDR1 MDHEN, CDR2 SYDVKM. This CDR3 has 14 residues. CDR3 coding DNA: TGTGCCAGCGGTTCTACTCAAATTTACAATGAGCAGTTCTTC. As protein: CASGSTQIYNEQFF.

This clonotype was seen many times. The rearrangement links TRBV5-1 to TRBJ2-7; D is perhaps TRBD1 (6 bases). CDR1 SGHRS and CDR2 YFSETQ come from the germline V gene. V lost 5 bases, J lost 1 base, and 10 bases lay in between. The CDR3 runs 13 residues. The CDR3 protein is CASRPTGSYEQYF. In nucleotides, the CDR3 is TGCGCCAGCAGGCCCACAGGGTCCTACGAGCAGTACTTC.

This clonotype came up many times. The V gene is TRBV28, the J gene TRBJ2-4; TRBD2 aligns across 10 bases. The CDR3 consists of 14 residues. CDR1 is MDHEN, CDR2 SYDVKM, per germline. With 5 bases clipped from V and 6 bases from J, the junction kept 4 bases outside the gene matches. The CDR3 DNA is TGTGCCAGCAGTCCTAGCGGGGGCTTAAACATTCAGTACTTC. This sequence encodes CASSPSGGLNIQYF.

The genes are TRBV10-3 and TRBJ1-5; TRBD1 is a possible D gene (6 bases). CDR3 length: 18 amino acids. The V and J ends lost 4 bases and 0 bases respectively, with 19 bases between them. Germline V CDR1 and CDR2: ENHRY, SYGVKD. The CDR3 is CAISVADSFPNSNQPQHF. The CDR3 coding sequence is TGTGCCATCAGTGTCGCGGACAGCTTCCCCAATAGCAATCAGCCCCAGCATTTT.

The table lists this clonotype with many counts. The rearrangement uses TRBV6-2 or TRBV6-3 and TRBJ2-1, with TRBD2 identical over 9 bases. The V gene's germline CDR1 is MNHEY and CDR2 SVGEGT. The CDR3 is 15 residues long. Trimming at V came to 2 bases and at J to 6 bases, leaving 5 bases not matched to a gene. For the CDR3, the DNA is TGTGCCAGCAGTTACGGTATAGCGGGAGCCAATGAGCAGTTCTTC. Protein: CASSYGIAGANEQFF.

In this sample, this clonotype turned up many times. This chain connects TRBV5-1 to TRBJ1-3; the D is unclear. The V gene lost 4 bases and the J gene lost 2 bases, with 10 bases spanning the gap. Germline V lookup: CDR1 SGHRS, CDR2 YFSETQ. This CDR3 region has 14 residues. The CDR3 reads CASSEGMAGNTIYF. The CDR3 region has the DNA TGCGCCAGCAGCGAGGGAATGGCTGGAAACACCATATATTTT.

In this sample, this clonotype turned up many times. This chain joins TRBV13 and TRBJ1-1, with D possibly TRBD1 on 6 matching bases. The CDR3 extends over 14 amino acids. Trimming took 5 bases from V and 1 from J, leaving 11 bases between them. Germline loops: CDR1 PRHDT, CDR2 FYEKMQ (reference sequence). CDR3 loop: CASSRGTRNTEAFF. As DNA, the CDR3 is TGTGCCAGCAGCAGAGGGACAAGGAACACTGAAGCTTTCTTT.

This clonotype was counted only a few times. This rearrangement joins TRBV28 to TRBJ2-1; TRBD2 aligns across 9 bases. CDR1 is MDHEN, CDR2 SYDVKM, per germline. The CDR3 sequence is 16 residues long. V was pared by 2 bases and J by 2 bases, with 4 bases of the junction left unmatched. The CDR3 bases are TGTGCCAGCAGTTTACTGACTAGCGGAACCTACAATGAGCAGTTCTTC. Protein sequence: CASSLLTSGTYNEQFF.